This T cell receptor (beta chain) emerged from a study of cytomegalovirus exposure and HLA in healthy donors. Broader study findings: Cytomegalovirus-associated TCR beta chains were listed, numbering under 200.

Regarding this clone: The antigen remains unidentified.

The germline V gene encodes CDR1 KGHSH and CDR2 LQKENI. The length of the CDR3 is 15 residues. Trimming removed 2 bases at V and 7 bases at J, with 12 bases between. PCR employed 60 Vbeta and 13 Jbeta primers. Sequencing used immunoSEQ multiplex PCR; TCRdb keeps in-frame clones, though not all of them. The sample carries about 160,000 clones, about four fifths recorded once. V gene TRBV18 combines with J gene TRBJ1-6; possible D gene TRBD1, 6 bases. The clonotype comes from a woman in her 50s in good health and CMV-seronegative. The sample consisted of PBMCs. In DNA, the CDR3 is TGTGCCAGCTCACCATCACAGGGAGACAATTCACCCCTCCACTTT. Its protein product is CASSPSQGDNSPLHF. Complete variable domain (other parts from reference TRBV18 and TRBJ1-6): NAGVMQNPRHLVRRRGQEARLRCSPMKGHSHVYWYRQLPEEGLKFMVYLQKENIIDESGMPKERFSAEFPKEGPSILRIQQVVRGDSAAYFCASSPSQGDNSPLHFGNGTRLTVT.